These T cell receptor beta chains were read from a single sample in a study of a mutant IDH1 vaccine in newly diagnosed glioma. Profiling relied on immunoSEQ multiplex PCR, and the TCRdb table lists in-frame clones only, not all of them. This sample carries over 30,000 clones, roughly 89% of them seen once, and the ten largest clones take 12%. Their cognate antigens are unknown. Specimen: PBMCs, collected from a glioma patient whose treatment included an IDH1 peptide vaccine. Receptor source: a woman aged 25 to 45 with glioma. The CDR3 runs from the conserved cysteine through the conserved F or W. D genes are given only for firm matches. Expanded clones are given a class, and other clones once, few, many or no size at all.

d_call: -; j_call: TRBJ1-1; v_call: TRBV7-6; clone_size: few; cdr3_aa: CASSYINTEAFF; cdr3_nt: TGTGCCAGCAGCTACATAAACACTGAAGCTTTCTTT
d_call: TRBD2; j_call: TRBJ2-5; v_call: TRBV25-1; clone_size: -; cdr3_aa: CASSNQRGAQETQYF; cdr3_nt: TGTGCCAGCAGTAACCAGCGGGGGGCTCAAGAGACCCAGTACTTC
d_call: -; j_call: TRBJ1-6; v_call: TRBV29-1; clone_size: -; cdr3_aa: CSVRKGVYPDSPLHF; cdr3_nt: TGCAGCGTCCGGAAGGGGGTCTACCCCGATTCACCCCTCCACTTT
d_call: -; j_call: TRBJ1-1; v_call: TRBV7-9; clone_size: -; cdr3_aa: CASSPPGGGITEAFF; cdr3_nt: TGTGCCAGCAGCCCCCCCGGAGGGGGGATCACTGAAGCTTTCTTT
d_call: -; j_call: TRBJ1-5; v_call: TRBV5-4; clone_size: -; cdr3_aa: CASSLVGQPQHF; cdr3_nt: TGTGCCAGCAGCTTGGTGGGTCAGCCCCAGCATTTT
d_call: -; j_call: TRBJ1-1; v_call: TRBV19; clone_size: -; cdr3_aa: CASTRGSTEAFF; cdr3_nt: TGTGCCAGTACCAGGGGATCTACTGAAGCTTTCTTT
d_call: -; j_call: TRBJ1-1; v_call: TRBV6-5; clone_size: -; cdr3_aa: CASSYVDFGTEAFF; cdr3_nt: TGTGCCAGCAGTTACGTGGATTTTGGCACTGAAGCTTTCTTT
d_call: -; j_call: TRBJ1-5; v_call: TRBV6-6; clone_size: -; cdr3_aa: CASSWGDQPQHF; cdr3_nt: TGTGCCAGCAGCTGGGGGGATCAGCCCCAGCATTTT
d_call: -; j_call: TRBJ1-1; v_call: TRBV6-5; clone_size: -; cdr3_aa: CASSYAKGVGSSEAFF; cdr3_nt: TGTGCCAGCAGTTACGCCAAGGGGGTCGGGAGCTCTGAAGCTTTCTTT
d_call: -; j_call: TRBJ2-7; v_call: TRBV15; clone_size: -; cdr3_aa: CATSSGDRTYEQYF; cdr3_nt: TGTGCCACCAGCTCAGGGGACCGAACCTACGAGCAGTACTTC
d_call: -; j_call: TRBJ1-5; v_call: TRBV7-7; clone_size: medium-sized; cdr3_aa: CAFGDRSNQPQHF; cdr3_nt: TGTGCCTTTGGGGACCGCTCCAATCAGCCCCAGCATTTT
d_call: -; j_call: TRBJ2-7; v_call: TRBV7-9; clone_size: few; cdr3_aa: CASSPYRESDEQYF; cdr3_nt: TGTGCCAGCAGCCCCTACAGGGAATCGGACGAGCAGTACTTC
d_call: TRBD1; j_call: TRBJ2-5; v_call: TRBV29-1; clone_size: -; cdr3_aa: CSGSEAGGTQYF; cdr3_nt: TGCAGCGGGAGTGAGGCAGGGGGGACCCAGTACTTC
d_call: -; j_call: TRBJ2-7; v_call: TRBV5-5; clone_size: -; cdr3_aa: CASSLAWQYYEQYF; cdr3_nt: TGTGCCAGCAGCTTGGCATGGCAGTACTACGAGCAGTACTTC
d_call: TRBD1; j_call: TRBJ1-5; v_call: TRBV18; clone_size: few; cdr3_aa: CASSPDRGGNQPQHF; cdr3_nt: TGTGCCAGCTCCCCGGACAGGGGGGGCAATCAGCCCCAGCATTTT
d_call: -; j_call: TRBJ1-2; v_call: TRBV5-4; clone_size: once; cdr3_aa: CASSFGANYGYTF; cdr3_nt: TGTGCCAGCAGCTTTGGAGCTAACTATGGCTACACCTTC
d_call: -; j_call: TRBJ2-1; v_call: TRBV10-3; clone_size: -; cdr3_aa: CAILGGLYNEQFF; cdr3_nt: TGTGCCATCCTTGGCGGGCTATACAATGAGCAGTTCTTC
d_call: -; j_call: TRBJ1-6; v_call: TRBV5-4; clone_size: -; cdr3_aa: CASSLFPTSSYNSPLHF; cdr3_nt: TGTGCCAGCAGCTTGTTTCCGACGAGCTCCTATAATTCACCCCTCCACTTT
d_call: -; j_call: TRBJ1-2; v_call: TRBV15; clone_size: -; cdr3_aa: CATSRGGGYGGYTF; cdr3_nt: TGTGCCACCAGCAGAGGGGGGGGATACGGTGGCTACACCTTC
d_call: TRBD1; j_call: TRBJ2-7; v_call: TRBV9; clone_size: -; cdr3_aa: CASSYRGDYEQYF; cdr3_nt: TGTGCCAGCAGCTACAGGGGGGACTACGAGCAGTACTTC
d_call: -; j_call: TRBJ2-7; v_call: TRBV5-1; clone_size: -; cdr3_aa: CASSKGGGGALYF; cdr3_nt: TGCGCCAGCAGCAAAGGGGGAGGGGGGGCCCTGTACTTC
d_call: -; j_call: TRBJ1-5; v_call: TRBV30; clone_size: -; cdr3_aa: CAWSGQPNQPQHF; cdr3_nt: TGTGCCTGGTCCGGACAGCCCAATCAGCCCCAGCATTTT
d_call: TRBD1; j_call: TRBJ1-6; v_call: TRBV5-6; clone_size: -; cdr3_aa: CASSPRVGRGSPPLHF; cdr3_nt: TGTGCCAGCAGCCCACGTGTGGGCAGGGGGAGCCCACCCCTCCACTTT
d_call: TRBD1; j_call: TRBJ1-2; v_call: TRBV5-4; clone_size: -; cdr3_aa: CASSFFPTGFYGYTF; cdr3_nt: TGTGCCAGCAGCTTCTTCCCGACAGGGTTCTATGGCTACACCTTC
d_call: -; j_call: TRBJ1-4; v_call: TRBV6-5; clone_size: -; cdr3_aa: CASSSYSVTNEKLFF; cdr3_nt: TGTGCCAGCAGTTCTTACAGCGTTACTAATGAAAAACTGTTTTTT
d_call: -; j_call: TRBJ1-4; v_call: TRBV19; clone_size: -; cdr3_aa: CASSIGGGGKLFF; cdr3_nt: TGTGCCAGTAGTATTGGTGGGGGAGGAAAACTGTTTTTT
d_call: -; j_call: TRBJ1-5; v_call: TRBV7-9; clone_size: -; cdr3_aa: CASSGIGVLGNQPQHF; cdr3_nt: TGTGCCAGCAGCGGGATCGGAGTCTTGGGCAATCAGCCCCAGCATTTT
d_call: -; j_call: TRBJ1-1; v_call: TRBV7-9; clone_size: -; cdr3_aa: CASSLVGGGPDTEAFF; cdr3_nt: TGTGCCAGCAGCTTAGTGGGGGGAGGGCCCGACACTGAAGCTTTCTTT
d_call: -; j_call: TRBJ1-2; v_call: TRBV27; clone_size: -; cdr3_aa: CASSFRPPTTTNYGYTF; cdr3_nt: TGTGCCAGCAGTTTTCGACCCCCTACGACAACTAACTATGGCTACACCTTC
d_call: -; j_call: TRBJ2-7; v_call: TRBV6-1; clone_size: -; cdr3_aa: CASRGTLLSSYEQYF; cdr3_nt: TGTGCCAGCAGGGGGACGTTATTAAGCTCCTACGAGCAGTACTTC
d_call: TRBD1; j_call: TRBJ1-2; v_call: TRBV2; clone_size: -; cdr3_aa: CASSEAVGTGNYGYTF; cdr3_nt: TGTGCCAGCAGTGAAGCCGTCGGGACAGGGAACTATGGCTACACCTTC
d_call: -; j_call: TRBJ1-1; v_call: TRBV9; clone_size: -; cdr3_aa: CASSGGGVTEAFF; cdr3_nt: TGTGCCAGCAGCGGTGGCGGGGTTACTGAAGCTTTCTTT
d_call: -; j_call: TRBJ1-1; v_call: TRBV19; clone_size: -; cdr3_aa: CASSIRRETEAFF; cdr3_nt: TGTGCCAGTAGTATTCGGAGGGAAACTGAAGCTTTCTTT
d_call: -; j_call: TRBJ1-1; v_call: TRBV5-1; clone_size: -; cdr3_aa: CASSLYRGATEAFF; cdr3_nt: TGCGCCAGCAGCTTGTATCGGGGGGCCACTGAAGCTTTCTTT
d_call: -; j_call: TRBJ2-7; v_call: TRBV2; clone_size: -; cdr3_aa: CASSVGQGGTYEQYF; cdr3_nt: TGTGCCAGCAGTGTCGGGCAGGGGGGCACCTACGAGCAGTACTTC
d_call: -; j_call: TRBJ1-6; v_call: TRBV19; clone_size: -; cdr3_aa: CASSGGGTTHNSPLHF; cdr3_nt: TGTGCCAGTAGTGGGGGAGGGACCACCCATAATTCACCCCTCCACTTT
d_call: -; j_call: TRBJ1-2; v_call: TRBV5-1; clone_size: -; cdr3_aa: CASSSDSSGYTF; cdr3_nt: TGCGCCAGCAGCTCTGACAGCAGTGGCTACACCTTC
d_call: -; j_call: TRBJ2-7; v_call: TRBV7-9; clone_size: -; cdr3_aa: CASSSQGYSYEQYF; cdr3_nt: TGTGCCAGCAGCTCACAGGGTTACTCCTACGAGCAGTACTTC
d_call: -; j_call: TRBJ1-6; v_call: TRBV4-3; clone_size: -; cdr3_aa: CASSQRGGISPLHF; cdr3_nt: TGCGCCAGCAGCCAACGAGGCGGGATTTCACCCCTCCACTTT
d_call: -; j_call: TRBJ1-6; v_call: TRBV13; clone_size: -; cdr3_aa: CASSFSMGGGGNSPLHF; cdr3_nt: TGTGCCAGCAGCTTTTCGATGGGGGGGGGCGGTAATTCACCCCTCCACTTT
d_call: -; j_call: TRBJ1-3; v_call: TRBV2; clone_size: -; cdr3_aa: CASTEGPSYYSGNTIYF; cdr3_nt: TGTGCCAGCACCGAGGGACCCTCGTATTACTCTGGAAACACCATATATTTT
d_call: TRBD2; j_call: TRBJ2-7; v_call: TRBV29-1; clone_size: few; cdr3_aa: CSVYGGDRSSYEQYF; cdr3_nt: TGCAGCGTTTACGGGGGGGACCGCTCCTCCTACGAGCAGTACTTC